Listed below are T cell receptor beta chains from one sample, sequenced in a study of T cell repertoires in cytomegalovirus infection. In TCRdb, the reads were re-called with MiXCR into one record per CDR3 protein. The repertoire includes some 270,000 distinct CDR3 sequences, approximately 17% of them detected once, and around half sits in the top ten. What was sequenced was CD8+ T cells from PBMCs. These receptor sequences come from a human donor in good health (CMV status not recorded). Some clones in this sample may be carry-over from other donors' samples. CDR3s include the opening cysteine and the closing phenylalanine or tryptophan. A D gene is named only where the DNA matches it firmly. Only part of the rows carry a size: once, few, many, or a class if the clone is expanded.

>TRBV20-1|TRBJ1-1|NA|few
TGCAGTGCTAGAGTTAGCACTGAAGCTTTCTTT
CSARVSTEAFF
>TRBV7-8|TRBJ1-5|NA|few
TGTGCCAGCAGCGGGGGGGGGGGAAATCAGCCCCAGCATTTT
CASSGGGGNQPQHF
>TRBV10-3|TRBJ2-1|NA|NA
TGTGCCATCAGTGAGTCTATCCACATCGGTGAGCAGTTCTTC
CAISESIHIGEQFF
>TRBV12-3/TRBV12-4|TRBJ2-5|NA|few
TGTGCCAGCAGTTTAGCGCGGGCAGGGGAAGAGACCCAGTACTTC
CASSLARAGEETQYF
>TRBV7-6|TRBJ2-3|NA|many
TGTGCCAGCAGCTTAGTGCCAGGGAGCACAGATACGCAGTATTTT
CASSLVPGSTDTQYF
>TRBV7-6|TRBJ2-7|NA|many
TGTGCCAGCAGCTTAGGTGGACAGAGCTACGAGCAGTACTTC
CASSLGGQSYEQYF
>TRBV20-1|TRBJ2-7|NA|NA
TGCAGTGCTAGACCGAAGGGGGGGCCCAACCCCTACGAGCAGTACTTC
CSARPKGGPNPYEQYF
>TRBV7-9|TRBJ2-7|NA|few
TGTGCCAGCAGCACCGGGACCAGGAACGAGCAGTACTTC
CASSTGTRNEQYF
>TRBV7-2|TRBJ1-2|NA|many
TGTGCCAGCAGCTTAGAAGGTCCAGGCCTCCGTAACTATGGCTACACCTTC
CASSLEGPGLRNYGYTF
>TRBV7-2|TRBJ1-1|NA|many
TGTGCCAGCAGCTCGCCGGGACTGGCCAACACTGAAGCTTTCTTT
CASSSPGLANTEAFF
>TRBV29-1|TRBJ1-2|TRBD1|few
TGCAGCGTGACAGGGAGGAATGGCTACACCTTC
CSVTGRNGYTF
>TRBV3-1|TRBJ2-4|NA|many
TGTGCCAGCAGCGTCCGGGACACCGGGGAGAACATTCAGTACTTC
CASSVRDTGENIQYF
>TRBV25-1|TRBJ1-1|NA|NA
TGTGCCAGCAGTGATTTAGAGGGAACCAACACTGAAGCTTTCTTT
CASSDLEGTNTEAFF
>TRBV7-3|TRBJ2-1|TRBD2|NA
TGTGCCAGCAGCTTAAGTCCGGGGGGGTACAATGAGCAGTTCTTC
CASSLSPGGYNEQFF
>TRBV20-1|TRBJ2-7|TRBD2|NA
TGCAGTGCTAGAGATACTTTAGGGACTAGCGGGGAGGGAAGCCCCTACGAGCAGTACTTC
CSARDTLGTSGEGSPYEQYF
>TRBV28|TRBJ2-7|TRBD1|NA
TGTGCCAGCCTACAACTAAATAGGACAGGGGGATACGAGCAGTACTTC
CASLQLNRTGGYEQYF
>TRBV6-2/TRBV6-3|TRBJ2-2|TRBD1|many
TGTGCCAGCAGTTACCGCCGGGACAGGGCCGAGGCTTGGACCGGGGAGCTGTTTTTT
CASSYRRDRAEAWTGELFF
>TRBV4-1|TRBJ2-7|NA|NA
TGCGCCAGCAGCCAAGGACCGACCGGAGGTTTTCTATCCTACGAGCAGTACTTC
CASSQGPTGGFLSYEQYF
>TRBV29-1|TRBJ2-3|NA|NA
TGCAGCGTTCAGACCTGGGTGGGCTCTAGCACAGATACGCAGTATTTT
CSVQTWVGSSTDTQYF
>TRBV20-1|TRBJ2-5|NA|many
TGCAGTGCTAGAGCAGGGGCGCCCCAAGAGACCCAGTACTTC
CSARAGAPQETQYF
>TRBV7-9|TRBJ2-3|TRBD2|many
TGTGCCAGCACCTGGGGGGGTGTGACAGATACGCAGTATTTT
CASTWGGVTDTQYF
>TRBV2|TRBJ1-1|TRBD1|few
TGTGCCAGCAGTGAGCGACAGGGAAGCACTGAAGCTTTCTTT
CASSERQGSTEAFF
>TRBV4-1|TRBJ1-2|NA|few
TGCGCCAGCAGCCAAGCAGGGTTAGGGAGCTATGGCTACACCTTC
CASSQAGLGSYGYTF
>TRBV15|TRBJ1-5|NA|NA
TGTGCCACCAGCACAGATCGGCAGAATAATCAGCCCCAGCATTTT
CATSTDRQNNQPQHF
>TRBV5-5|TRBJ1-5|NA|few
TGTGCCAGCAGCTTGTTCGCAGGACCTTTGAGCAATCAGCCCCAGCATTTT
CASSLFAGPLSNQPQHF
>TRBV6-5|TRBJ2-7|TRBD1|NA
TGTGCCAGCAGGGGAACCGGGACAGGGGTTTACGAGCAGTACTTC
CASRGTGTGVYEQYF
>TRBV20-1|TRBJ2-3|TRBD2|many
TGCAGTGCTAGAGATCAAAGCGGGGCCACAGATACGCAGTATTTT
CSARDQSGATDTQYF
>TRBV7-9|TRBJ2-5|TRBD2|NA
TGTGCCAGCAGCACCCGACTAGCGGGTAACCAAGAGACCCAGTACTTC
CASSTRLAGNQETQYF
>TRBV28|TRBJ2-7|TRBD1|many
TGTGCCAGCAGATACGGGACAGGGCAGTACTTC
CASRYGTGQYF
>TRBV28|TRBJ1-6|NA|few
TGTGCCAGCAGTTTATCCTCTCTCGGGGGGGATTCACCCCTCCACTTT
CASSLSSLGGDSPLHF
>TRBV2|TRBJ1-2|NA|few
TGTGCCAGCAGTGAGGAAGAGTTTCCGTCAAGCTACACCTTC
CASSEEEFPSSYTF
>TRBV28|TRBJ1-5|NA|NA
TGTGCCAGCAGCTATTGGGGTTTGGGCAATCAGCCCCAGCATTTT
CASSYWGLGNQPQHF
>TRBV2|TRBJ1-2|TRBD1|NA
TGTGCCAGCAGTAACGGACAGGGGGCGCATGGCTACACCTTC
CASSNGQGAHGYTF
>TRBV12-3/TRBV12-4|TRBJ2-6|NA|many
TGTGCCAGCAGTACGGAAGAACTGCAGGGAAACGGGGCCAACGTCCTGACTTTC
CASSTEELQGNGANVLTF
>TRBV28|TRBJ1-5|NA|NA
TGTGCCAGCAGAGAAGGCCGGGACGGGGCCAATCAGCCCCAGCATTTT
CASREGRDGANQPQHF
>TRBV28|TRBJ2-1|NA|few
TGTGCCAGCAGTTTCACCTGGGGCAGGGAGATCTTCAATGAGCAGTTCTTC
CASSFTWGREIFNEQFF
>TRBV27|TRBJ1-1|NA|many
TGTGCCAGCAGTCCCTTCGGACAGACTGAAGCTTTCTTT
CASSPFGQTEAFF
>TRBV6-5|TRBJ2-7|TRBD2|many
TGTGCCAGCAGCCCAGCGGGGGGGCCCTACGAGCAGTACTTC
CASSPAGGPYEQYF
>TRBV19|TRBJ2-1|NA|NA
TGTGCCAGTAGTATATCCTTATCCGGGTACAATAAGCAGTTCTTC
CASSISLSGYNKQFF
>TRBV19|TRBJ1-6|NA|NA
TGTGCCAGTAGTACGGGGACTAATTCACCCCTCCACTTT
CASSTGTNSPLHF
>TRBV7-9|TRBJ2-3|NA|many
TGTGCCAGCAGCCCACCCCTGACGGAGACAGATACGCAGTATTTT
CASSPPLTETDTQYF
>TRBV11-2|TRBJ2-1|TRBD1|few
TGTGCCAGCAGCCTACATCCCGGGACAGGGGGCTCGAAGAGCAATGAGCAGTTCTTC
CASSLHPGTGGSKSNEQFF
>TRBV7-9|TRBJ1-2|NA|NA
TGTGCCGGTGGGGAGGACTATGGCTACACCTTC
CAGGEDYGYTF
>TRBV19|TRBJ2-3|TRBD2|few
TGTGCCAGTAACAGTGCGGGGGGGCTGGATACGCAGTATTTT
CASNSAGGLDTQYF
>TRBV13|TRBJ1-5|NA|few
TGTGCCAGCAGTTTTAGGGGGAGCAATCAGCCCCAGCATTTT
CASSFRGSNQPQHF
>TRBV25-1|TRBJ2-1|NA|NA
TGTGCCAGCAGTGGAGTATCAGGGACCGAGAGGTTCTTC
CASSGVSGTERFF
>TRBV12-3/TRBV12-4|TRBJ2-2|NA|many
TGTGCCAGCAGTTCTCAGGGAGGGGGGCTCGGGGAGCTGTTTTTT
CASSSQGGGLGELFF
>TRBV7-9|TRBJ2-1|NA|many
TGTGCCAGCAGCCCAGTGGGAATAAGTCGTAATGAGCAGTTCTTC
CASSPVGISRNEQFF
>TRBV20-1|TRBJ2-7|TRBD1|few
TGCAGTGCTAGAGGGAGTCCGGGACAGGGAGTCGAGGAGCAGTACTTC
CSARGSPGQGVEEQYF
>TRBV6-6|TRBJ2-5|TRBD2|NA
TGTGCCAGCAGTTACTCGCCCGTGGCGGGGGGAAAGGAAGAGACCCAGTACTTC
CASSYSPVAGGKEETQYF
>TRBV20-1|TRBJ2-7|NA|few
TGCAGTGCTAGCGGGGGAGTTCCACGCTACGAGCAGTACTTC
CSASGGVPRYEQYF
>TRBV14|TRBJ2-1|NA|NA
TGTGCCAGCAGCCACCGTCGGGGCAATGAGCAGTTCTTC
CASSHRRGNEQFF
>TRBV11-2|TRBJ2-2|NA|NA
TGTGCCAGCAGCTTAACATCGGTGGGTCGCACCGGGGAGCTGTTTTTT
CASSLTSVGRTGELFF
>TRBV6-1|TRBJ1-1|TRBD1|NA
TGTGCCAGCAGTGAAGCCGGGACAGGGTTCCCCTCCGCCTCCGACACTGAAGCTTTCTTT
CASSEAGTGFPSASDTEAFF
>TRBV4-1|TRBJ2-7|TRBD1|many
TGTGCCAGCAGTGCCCGGACAGGGACCTACGAGCAGTACTTC
CASSARTGTYEQYF
>TRBV3-1|TRBJ2-7|NA|NA
TGTGCCAGCAGCCATGTCAATAGCGTTGCCCACGAGCAGTACTTC
CASSHVNSVAHEQYF
>TRBV18|TRBJ2-1|TRBD2|NA
TGTGCCAGCTCACCCAGCCGGGGGGGCACCTACAATGAGCAGTTCTTC
CASSPSRGGTYNEQFF